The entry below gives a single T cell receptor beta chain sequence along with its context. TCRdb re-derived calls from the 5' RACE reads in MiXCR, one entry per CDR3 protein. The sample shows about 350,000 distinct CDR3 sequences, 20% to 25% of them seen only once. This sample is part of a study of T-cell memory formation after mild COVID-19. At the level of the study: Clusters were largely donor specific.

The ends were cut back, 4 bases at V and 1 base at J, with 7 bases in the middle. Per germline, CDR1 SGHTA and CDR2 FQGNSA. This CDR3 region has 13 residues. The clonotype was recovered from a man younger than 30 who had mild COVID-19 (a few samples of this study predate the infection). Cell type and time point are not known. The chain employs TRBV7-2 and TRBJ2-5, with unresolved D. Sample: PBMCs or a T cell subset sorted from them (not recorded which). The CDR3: CASSSVFQETQYF. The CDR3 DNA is TGTGCCAGCAGCTCGGTCTTCCAAGAGACCCAGTACTTC.